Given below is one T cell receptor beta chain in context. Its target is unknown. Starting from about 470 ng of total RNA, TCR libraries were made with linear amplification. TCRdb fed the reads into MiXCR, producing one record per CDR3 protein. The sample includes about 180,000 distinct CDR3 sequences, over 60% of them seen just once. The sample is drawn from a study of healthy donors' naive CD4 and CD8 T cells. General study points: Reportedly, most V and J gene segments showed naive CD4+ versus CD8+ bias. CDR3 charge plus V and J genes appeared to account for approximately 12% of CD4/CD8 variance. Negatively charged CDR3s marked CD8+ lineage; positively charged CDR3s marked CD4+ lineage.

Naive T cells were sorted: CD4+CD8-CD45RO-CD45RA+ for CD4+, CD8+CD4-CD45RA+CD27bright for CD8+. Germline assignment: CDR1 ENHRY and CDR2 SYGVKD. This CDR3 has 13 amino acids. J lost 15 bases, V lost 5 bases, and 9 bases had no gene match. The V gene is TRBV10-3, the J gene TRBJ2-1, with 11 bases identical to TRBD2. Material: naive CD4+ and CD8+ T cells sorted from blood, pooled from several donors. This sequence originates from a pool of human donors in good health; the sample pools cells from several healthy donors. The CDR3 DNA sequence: TGTGCCATCAGTCCTTCTACTAGCGGGGGTGCGTTCTTC. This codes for CAISPSTSGGAFF.